This is a list of T cell receptor beta chains from one sample in a study of blood T cells in healthy people across ages. Using its own MiXCR run on the 5' RACE reads, TCRdb lists one record per CDR3 protein. The data show around 1,000,000 distinct CDR3 sequences, 20% to 25% seen once. The same data also went into a second study, on T cells of mothers and their children.

Sequenced sample: blood. All receptors come from a girl aged 2-10 years in good health. The CDR3 runs from the conserved cysteine through the conserved F or W. The D gene is left open where the match is weak. Only some rows state a clone size, as once, few, many or a class for expanded clones.

v_call	clone_size	j_call	d_call	cdr3_nt	cdr3_aa
TRBV3-1	.	TRBJ2-1	TRBD2	TGTGCCAGCAGCCTGCGACTAGCGGGAGGCGCCTACAATGAGCAGTTCTTC	CASSLRLAGGAYNEQFF
TRBV3-1	.	TRBJ2-5	.	TGTGCCAGCAGCCCCGAGCAGAGCCAGATGAGGTACCACCAAGAGACCCAGTACTTC	CASSPEQSQMRYHQETQYF
TRBV15	.	TRBJ2-3	TRBD2	TGTGCCACCAGCATTGGGGGGGTTTCCACAGATACGCAGTATTTT	CATSIGGVSTDTQYF
TRBV20-1	.	TRBJ2-1	.	TGCAGTGCTAGAGATGGTAGGGACTTTAATTCCTACAATGAGCAGTTCTTC	CSARDGRDFNSYNEQFF
TRBV5-4	.	TRBJ2-2	TRBD2	TGTGCCAGCAGAAGGACTAGCGGTACGAACACCGGGGAGCTGTTTTTT	CASRRTSGTNTGELFF
TRBV10-3	few	TRBJ1-2	TRBD1	TGTGCCATCAGTGACCAGAATGCAGGGGGTAACTATGGCTACACCTTC	CAISDQNAGGNYGYTF
TRBV29-1	.	TRBJ1-2	.	TGCAGCGTTGAAGATCTCGGGCAGGCTGGCTACACCTTC	CSVEDLGQAGYTF
TRBV20-1	.	TRBJ2-5	TRBD2	TGCAGTGCTAGTCTTAGCGGGGGGCAAGAGACCCAGTACTTC	CSASLSGGQETQYF
TRBV7-2	.	TRBJ2-7	TRBD2	TGTGCCAGCAGCTCAGACCTAGCGGGGGGGACCTACGAGCAGTACTTC	CASSSDLAGGTYEQYF
TRBV12-3/TRBV12-4	.	TRBJ2-1	TRBD1	TGTGCCAGCAGTCCCGGGGTGGACAGGGAGTATGGTGAGCAGTTCTTC	CASSPGVDREYGEQFF
TRBV7-2	.	TRBJ2-5	TRBD2	TGTGCCAGCAGCCTAGAACTAGCGGACCTTGGGGAGACCCAGCACTTC	CASSLELADLGETQHF
TRBV19	.	TRBJ2-5	TRBD1	TGTGCCAGTAGTATGTTAGGACAGGAGCAGTACTTC	CASSMLGQEQYF
TRBV11-2	few	TRBJ2-7	TRBD2	TGTGCCAGCAGCTACCCCGGGACTAGCTTAGGGTACGAGCAGTACTTC	CASSYPGTSLGYEQYF
TRBV19	.	TRBJ2-5	.	TGTGCCAGTAGTATAGCGGTGATTGCGGAGACCCAGTACTTC	CASSIAVIAETQYF
TRBV29-1	.	TRBJ2-7	.	TGCAGCGTCGGACGGATGGACTACGAGCAGTACTTC	CSVGRMDYEQYF
TRBV6-5	.	TRBJ2-5	TRBD1	TGTGCCAGCAGTTCCCATCCGGACAGGGATTTTGTGGAGACCCAGTACTTC	CASSSHPDRDFVETQYF
TRBV12-3/TRBV12-4	many	TRBJ2-1	.	TGTGCCAGCAGTTTTGAGAATGAGCAGTTCTTC	CASSFENEQFF
TRBV20-1	once	TRBJ2-3	.	TGCAGTGCTAGACTTCGGCCCACAGATACGCAGTATTTT	CSARLRPTDTQYF
TRBV29-1	.	TRBJ2-1	TRBD2	TGCAGCGTGGCGCGGGGAGCGGGAGCCTACAATGAGCAGTTCTTC	CSVARGAGAYNEQFF
TRBV6-2/TRBV6-3	.	TRBJ2-4	TRBD1	TGTGCCAGCAGTTACTGGGGGCCTCTCAGCAGGGGGCCTCTAGCCAAAAACATTCAGTACTTC	CASSYWGPLSRGPLAKNIQYF
TRBV7-3	.	TRBJ2-1	TRBD2	TGTGCCAGCAGCTTTAGATCAGCGGGGGGGCCAAATGAGCAGTTCTTC	CASSFRSAGGPNEQFF
TRBV14	few	TRBJ2-5	TRBD2	TGTGCCAGCAGCCCACTAGCGGGGGACCTCCAAGAGACCCAGTACTTC	CASSPLAGDLQETQYF
TRBV29-1	.	TRBJ2-7	.	TGCAGCGTTTTCCACTCCTACGAGCAGTACTTC	CSVFHSYEQYF
TRBV27	few	TRBJ1-1	.	TGTGCCAGCAGTCCGTTTCGAGGGGAGGGGAGGGGTGAAGCTTTCTTT	CASSPFRGEGRGEAFF
TRBV29-1	once	TRBJ2-7	.	TGCAGCGTTGAGTATATAGGGGTGCAGTACTTC	CSVEYIGVQYF
TRBV12-3/TRBV12-4	few	TRBJ2-5	.	TGTGCCAGCAGTTTAGGGATCCAGACGAACCAAGAGACCCAGTACTTC	CASSLGIQTNQETQYF
TRBV4-1	few	TRBJ2-1	TRBD2	TGCGCCAGCAGGGCGAGGGAGGGAGGCAATGAGCAGTTCTTC	CASRAREGGNEQFF
TRBV20-1	few	TRBJ1-4	.	TGCAGTGCTAGTGCCCAGGGTGCGGCTAATGAAAAACTGTTTTTT	CSASAQGAANEKLFF